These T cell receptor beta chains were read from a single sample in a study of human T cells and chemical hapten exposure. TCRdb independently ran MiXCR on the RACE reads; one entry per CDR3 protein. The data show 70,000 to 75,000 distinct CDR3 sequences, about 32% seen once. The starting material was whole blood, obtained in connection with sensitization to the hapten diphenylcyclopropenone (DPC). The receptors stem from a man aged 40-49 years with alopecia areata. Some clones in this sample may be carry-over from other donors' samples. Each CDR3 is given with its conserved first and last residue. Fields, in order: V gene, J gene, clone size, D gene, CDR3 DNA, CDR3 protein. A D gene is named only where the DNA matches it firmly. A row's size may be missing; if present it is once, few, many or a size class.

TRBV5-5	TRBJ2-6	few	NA	TGTGCCAGCAGCTCCCGCTCTGGGGCCAACGTCCTGACTTTC	CASSSRSGANVLTF
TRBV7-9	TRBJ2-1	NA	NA	TGTGCCAGCAGCACCTCTATAGTACACAATGAGCAGTTCTTC	CASSTSIVHNEQFF
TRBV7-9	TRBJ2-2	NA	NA	TGTGCCAGCAGCTTAAGTCCGGGGATTACCGGGGAGCTGTTTTTT	CASSLSPGITGELFF
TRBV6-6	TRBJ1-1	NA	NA	TGTGCCAGCACCCAGGACCCTAACACTGAAGCTTTCTTT	CASTQDPNTEAFF
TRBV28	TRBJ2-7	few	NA	TGTGCCAGCAGTTTATTGCGGAACGAGCAGTACTTC	CASSLLRNEQYF
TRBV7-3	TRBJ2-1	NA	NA	TGTGCCAGCAGCTTAAATTTTTACAATGAGCAGTTCTTC	CASSLNFYNEQFF
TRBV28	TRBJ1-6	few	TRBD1	TGTGCCAGCAGCCCGGGACAGATAAATTCACCCCTCCACTTT	CASSPGQINSPLHF
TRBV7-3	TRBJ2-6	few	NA	TGTGCCAGCACCCTATCGCCCGTATCTGGGGCCAACGTCCTGACTTTC	CASTLSPVSGANVLTF
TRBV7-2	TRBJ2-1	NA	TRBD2	TGTGCCAGCAGCTTAGAAGCGGGAGGGACCTACAATGAGCAGTTCTTC	CASSLEAGGTYNEQFF
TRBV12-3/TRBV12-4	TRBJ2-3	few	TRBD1	TGTGCCAGCAGGACAGGGCCAGATACGCAGTATTTT	CASRTGPDTQYF
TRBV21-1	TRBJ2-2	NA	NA	TGTGCCAGCAGCAATAAAAACGCGGTCACCGGGGAGCTGTTTTTT	CASSNKNAVTGELFF
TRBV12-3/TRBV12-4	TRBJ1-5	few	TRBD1	TGTGCCAGCAGTTTAGACAGGGGAGGCAATCAGCCCCAGCATTTT	CASSLDRGGNQPQHF
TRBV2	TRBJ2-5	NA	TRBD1	TGTGCCAGCAGATACCCAGGGGGCATCCAAGAGACCCAGTACTTC	CASRYPGGIQETQYF
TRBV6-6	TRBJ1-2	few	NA	TGTGCCAGCAGTTACGAGGCTGAAACCACTAACTATGGCTACACCTTC	CASSYEAETTNYGYTF
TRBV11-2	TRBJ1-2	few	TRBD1	TGTGCCAGCAGCTTGGACAGGGGAAGTGGCTACACCTTC	CASSLDRGSGYTF
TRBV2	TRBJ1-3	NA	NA	TGTGCCAGCAGTGAATACGCTGGAAACACCATATATTTT	CASSEYAGNTIYF
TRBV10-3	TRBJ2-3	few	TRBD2	TGTGCCATCAGTGATGGGACACACCTAGCGGGGACCACAGATACGCAGTATTTT	CAISDGTHLAGTTDTQYF
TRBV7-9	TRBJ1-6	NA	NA	TGTGCCAGCAGCTTGGGAGACAGAAATAATTCACCCCTCCACTTT	CASSLGDRNNSPLHF
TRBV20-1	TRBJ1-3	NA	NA	TGCAGTGCTAGCCGCCCAGGGTATGGAAACACCATATATTTT	CSASRPGYGNTIYF
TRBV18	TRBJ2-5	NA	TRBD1	TGTGCCAGCTCACGGGGACAGGGAGCAGAGACCCAGTACTTC	CASSRGQGAETQYF
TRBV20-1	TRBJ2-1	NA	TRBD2	TGCAGTGAAAGGGGGCTAGCGGGAGAGGGTGAGCAGTTCTTC	CSERGLAGEGEQFF
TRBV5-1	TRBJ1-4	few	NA	TGCGCCAGCAGCTTAACAGTAAATAATGAAAAACTGTTTTTT	CASSLTVNNEKLFF
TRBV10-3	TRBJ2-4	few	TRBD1	TGTGCCATCAGCCAAGGACAGGTGCTAGCCAAAAACATTCAGTACTTC	CAISQGQVLAKNIQYF
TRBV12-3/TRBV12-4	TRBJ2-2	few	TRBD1	TGTGCCAGCGAGGGGGCTTTCACCGGGGAGCTGTTTTTT	CASEGAFTGELFF
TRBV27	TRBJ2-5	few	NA	TGTGCCAGCAGTTTCCGGGCGACTCAAGAGACCCAGTACTTC	CASSFRATQETQYF
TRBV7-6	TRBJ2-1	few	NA	TGTGCCAGCAGCCCGGTTGTACTAGCAACCGAGCAGTTCTTC	CASSPVVLATEQFF
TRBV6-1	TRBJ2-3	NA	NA	TGTGCCAGCGCCATCTCCTCGGGTGCTAGCACAGATACGCAGTATTTT	CASAISSGASTDTQYF
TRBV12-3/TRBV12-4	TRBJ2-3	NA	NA	TGTGCCAGCAGTTTATCGGGTAGCACAGATACGCAGTATTTT	CASSLSGSTDTQYF
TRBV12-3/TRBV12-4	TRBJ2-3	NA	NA	TGTGCCAGCTCCCAGCGGAAGGGGACAGATACGCAGTATTTT	CASSQRKGTDTQYF
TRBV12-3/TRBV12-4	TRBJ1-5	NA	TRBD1	TGTGCCAGCAGTTTAGTAGGGACAGGGCATCAGCCCCAGCATTTT	CASSLVGTGHQPQHF
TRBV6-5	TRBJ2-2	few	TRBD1	TGTGCCAGCAGTGGGGGACAGGGGGGGACCGGGGAGCTGTTTTTT	CASSGGQGGTGELFF
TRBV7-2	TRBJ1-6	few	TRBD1	TGTGCCAGCAGCCCCGGGACAGCCAATTCACCCCTCCACTTT	CASSPGTANSPLHF
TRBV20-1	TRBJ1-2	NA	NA	TGCAGTCCGGCCGGGCTTAGGGACTATGGCTACACCTTC	CSPAGLRDYGYTF
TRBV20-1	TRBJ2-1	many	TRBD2	TGCAGTGCTAGGCCAACTAGCGGGAGTTTGTACAATGAGCAGTTCTTC	CSARPTSGSLYNEQFF
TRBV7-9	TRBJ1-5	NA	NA	TGTGCCAGCAGCTTAGAGGGTCAGCCCCAGCATTTT	CASSLEGQPQHF
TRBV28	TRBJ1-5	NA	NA	TGTGCCAGCAGTGGGAATGGGGCCCAGCCCCAGCATTTT	CASSGNGAQPQHF
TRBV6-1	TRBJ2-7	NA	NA	TGTGCCAGCAGTAAGGGACTTATCTACGAGCAGTACTTC	CASSKGLIYEQYF
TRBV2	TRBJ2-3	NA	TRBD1	TGTGCCAGCAGCCTTGGACAGGGATGGGCAGATACGCAGTATTTT	CASSLGQGWADTQYF
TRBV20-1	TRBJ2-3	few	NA	TGCAGTGCTAGAGTCGGGCGAGGCACAGATACGCAGTATTTT	CSARVGRGTDTQYF
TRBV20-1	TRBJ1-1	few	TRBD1	TGCAGTGCGAGACTCCAGGGGGCCCGGGGCACTGAAGCTTTCTTT	CSARLQGARGTEAFF
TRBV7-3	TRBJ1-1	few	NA	TGTGCCAGCAGCTCTACAGTGAACACTGAAGCTTTCTTT	CASSSTVNTEAFF
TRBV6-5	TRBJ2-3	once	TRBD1	TGTGCCAGCAGGAGGGACAGGGTAACAGATACGCAGTATTTT	CASRRDRVTDTQYF
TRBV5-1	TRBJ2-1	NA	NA	TGCGCCAGCAGCGTAGGTCTAGCGAATGAGCAGTTCTTC	CASSVGLANEQFF
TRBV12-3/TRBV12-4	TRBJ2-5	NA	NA	TGTGCCAGCAGCCTTGGAGGAACCCAGTACTTC	CASSLGGTQYF
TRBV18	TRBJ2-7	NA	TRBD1	TGTGCCAGCTCACCTCGACAGGGGACCTACGAGCAGTACTTC	CASSPRQGTYEQYF
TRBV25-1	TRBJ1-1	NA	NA	TGTGCCAGCAGTGAATTCCGCACAGACACTGAAGCTTTCTTT	CASSEFRTDTEAFF
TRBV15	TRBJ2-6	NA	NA	TGTGCCACCAGCAGAGGACCTGGGGCCAACGTCCTGACTTTC	CATSRGPGANVLTF
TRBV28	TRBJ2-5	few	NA	TGTGCCAGCAGTTCTCCCATAGGGGGCTTGGAAGCGGGAGAGGATGAAGAGACCCAGTACTTC	CASSSPIGGLEAGEDEETQYF